This TCR beta chain was captured in a study of blood T cell repertoires in COVID-19. Overall study context: COVID-19 samples from acute and convalescent phases originated in the United States, Italy and Spain.

From germline, CDR1 is SGHRS and CDR2 YFSETQ. The V and J ends lost 3 bases and 2 bases, in that order; junction bases with no gene match: 10. This CDR3 contains 16 residues. Clones were sequenced by immunoSEQ multiplex PCR, and TCRdb holds only the in-frame ones, with some missing. Counted here are 200,000 to 250,000 clones, approximately 86% occurring once; the ten biggest clones make up approximately 2.9%. This rearrangement joins TRBV5-1 to TRBJ2-5, with TRBD1 matching over 7 bases. The sequence was obtained from a man in his 60s with acute or convalescent COVID-19. Sequencing input: peripheral blood. The CDR3 loop reads CASSSVKQDRQETQYF. CDR3 in DNA: TGCGCCAGCAGCTCCGTTAAGCAGGACAGGCAAGAGACCCAGTACTTC.